This TCR beta chain was profiled in a study of CD8+ T cells in alopecia areata. Turning to the study itself: Patients in the treated group were given tofacitinib by mouth, 5 to 10 mg twice a day. Tofacitinib dosing lasted 6 to 18 months, which was then followed by 6 months off drug.

This clone was counted only a few times. RNA, once extracted, was reverse transcribed into cDNA for use as the sequencing template. Some clones are missing from TCRdb's copy, which holds only in-frame ones; the method was immunoSEQ multiplex PCR. The sample records more than 200,000 clones, around two thirds being singletons. CDR3 size: 15 residues. The germline V and J ends were trimmed by 1 base and 7 bases, with 13 bases remaining between them. Germline V gene lookup returns CDR1 MGHRA and CDR2 YSYEKL. This chain joins TRBV4-1 and TRBJ1-4, with D unresolved. The sample here was CD4+ T cells sorted from blood, taken at week 0. The sequence was obtained from a human donor with alopecia areata. The CDR3: CASSQATPGGEKLFF. The CDR3 DNA sequence: TGCGCCAGCAGCCAAGCGACACCGGGAGGTGAAAAACTGTTTTTT.